This T cell receptor (beta chain) was found in a study of blood T cell repertoires in COVID-19 (TCRdb year 2020). Study-wide context: Collaborator samples came from the United States, Italy and Spain and covered acute and convalescent phases of COVID-19. The material from the prospective study consisted of cDNA or gDNA derived from T cells, B-cell-depleted T cells, or PBMCs. Subjects who had been exposed to COVID-19, were actively infected with it, or had recovered from it provided the deeply sampled blood TCRbeta repertoires that made up the dataset. The repertoires were released in a freely available public database meant as a resource for research on the immune response to SARS-CoV-2. Samples came from the ongoing ImmuneRACE study (first 160 participants) plus 1,254 subjects from 6 global collaborators. The sample metadata nearly always contained a de-identified subject ID, COVID-19 status, age in years and sex. HLA class I and class II types, where available, came from metadata supplied by the sample provider rather than from assay-based typing.

As concerns this clone: No cognate antigen has been identified for it. Base qualities are not at hand, and no much larger clone is one base apart.

TCRbeta CDR3 regions were amplified from genomic DNA using the immunoSEQ Assay, a bias-controlled multiplex PCR. As for the original processing: Within the assay, amplification of reference gene primers was used to estimate how many nucleated cells each sample contained. To quantify the absolute abundance of each unique TCRbeta CDR3 rearrangement, sequence reads were collapsed and filtered. For each sample, productive Simpson clonality was calculated by taking the square root of Simpson's diversity index across productive rearrangements. The table comes from immuneACCESS by way of TCRdb, which keeps in-frame sequences with V and J called. Part of the clones is missing from these tables; in studies checked, under half for an unresolved V gene and the rest for unknown reasons. V and J calls and clone size are copied from that table; D and trimming were computed from the DNA. The sample yields 140,000 to 150,000 clones; about nine tenths were counted once. Less than 4.5% of the sample is in the top ten clones.

General study outcomes and caveats: The amount of clinical and demographic metadata varied by source and participant and was provided uncurated.

Enrolling through a virtual design, the prospective study's participants ranged in age from roughly 18 to 95 years and lived across roughly 24 United States geographic areas. To assign participants to cohorts, the prospective study relied on clinical history that participants themselves reported in a screening survey and a study questionnaire. Recovered participants in ImmuneRACE Cohort 3 were defined by two consecutive negative NP/OP PCR tests, clearance by a healthcare professional, or resolution of symptoms. Each participant in the prospective study had whole blood, serum and a nasopharyngeal or oropharyngeal swab collected by mobile phlebotomists. Additional blood draws and questionnaires over a roughly two-month period could optionally be provided by prospective study participants. Before DNA extraction, prospective study blood samples were shipped either frozen or at room temperature. Sequencing was done on a sample of PBMCs or T cells enriched from blood (not recorded which). The TCR was taken from a man in his fifties or sixties who had recovered from COVID-19.

The CDR3 is CASSQDRGGIETQYF. The bases are TGTGCCAGCAGCCAAGATCGCGGGGGGATAGAGACCCAGTACTTC. The rearrangement combines TRBV3-1 (or the pseudogene TRBV3-2) with TRBJ2-5; 8 middle bases align to TRBD2. The germline V gene (reference sequence) gives CDR1 as LGHDT and CDR2 as YNNKEL. The CDR3 holds 15 amino acids from the cysteine to the phenylalanine. CDR3 DNA is the only sequence kept; it has 45 bases, read in frame from the first base. Trimming accounts for 0 bases at V and 4 bases at J, while the number of junction bases matched to no gene is 4.